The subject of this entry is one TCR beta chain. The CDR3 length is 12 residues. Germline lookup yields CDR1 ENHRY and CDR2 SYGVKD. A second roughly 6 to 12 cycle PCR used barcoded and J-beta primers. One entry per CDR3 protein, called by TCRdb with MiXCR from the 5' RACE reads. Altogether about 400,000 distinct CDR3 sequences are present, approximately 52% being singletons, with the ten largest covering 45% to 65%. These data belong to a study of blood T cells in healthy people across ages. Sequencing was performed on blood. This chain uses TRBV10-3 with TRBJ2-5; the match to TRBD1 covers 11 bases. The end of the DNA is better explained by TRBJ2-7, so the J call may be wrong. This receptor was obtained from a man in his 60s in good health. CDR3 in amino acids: CATGTGGLEQYF. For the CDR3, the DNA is TGTGCCACGGGGACAGGGGGTCTCGAGCAGTACTTC.